Shown below are 4 T cell receptor beta chains from a single sample sequenced in a study of CD8+ T cells in alopecia areata. Treatment noted: oral pan-JAK inhibitor, 5-10 mg twice daily. cDNA serving as the sequencing template came from extracted, reverse transcribed RNA. Clones were read by immunoSEQ multiplex PCR, and TCRdb kept only the in-frame ones, dropping some. The top ten clones hold about 9.4% of a sample with some 190,000 clones, about 51% of them seen once. The sequences come from CD8+ T cells sorted from blood, collected around week 53, from a patient treated with tofacitinib. These receptors were collected from a human donor with alopecia areata.

The genes are TRBV7-9 and TRBJ1-5, with D perhaps matching TRBD1 (6 bases). The CDR3 covers 16 residues. Germline assignment: CDR1 SEHNR and CDR2 FQNEAQ (reference sequence). The V end was cut by 5 bases, the J end by 1 base, with 15 bases between. CDR3 in DNA: TGTGCCAGCAGCCAGGAGGGGGGGTCGAGCAATCAGCCCCAGCATTTT. Protein sequence: CASSQEGGSSNQPQHF.

The CDR3 is CASSSPATGIAGYTF. The CDR3 bases are TGTGCCAGCAGTTCTCCAGCGACAGGGATCGCTGGCTACACCTTC. The chain uses TRBV6-5 and TRBJ1-2; 7 bases agree with TRBD1. This CDR3 contains 15 residues. V lost 4 bases to trimming and J lost 7 bases; unmatched junction nucleotides: 12. Germline V lookup: CDR1 MNHEY, CDR2 SVGAGI.

The CDR3 coding sequence is TGCAGCGTGGGGGAACGGGAGGCCGGGGAGCTGTTTTTT. It specifies CSVGEREAGELFF. J is TRBJ2-2 and V is TRBV29-1; 7 bases align to TRBD2. The J segment lost 6 bases and the V segment lost 6 bases, leaving 7 bases of the junction unmatched. Germline lookup yields CDR1 SQVTM and CDR2 ANQGSEA. This CDR3 contains 13 residues.

This clone was counted a few times. V and J are TRBV5-1 and TRBJ2-1; 7 bases align to TRBD1. The CDR3 is 14 amino acids. Germline-derived CDR1 and CDR2 are SGHRS and YFSETQ. Losses at the gene ends were 3 bases for V and 5 bases for J; bases not matched to a gene: 5. CDR3 region: CASSYDRDHNEQFF. CDR3 nucleotide sequence: TGCGCCAGCAGCTATGACAGGGACCACAATGAGCAGTTCTTC.